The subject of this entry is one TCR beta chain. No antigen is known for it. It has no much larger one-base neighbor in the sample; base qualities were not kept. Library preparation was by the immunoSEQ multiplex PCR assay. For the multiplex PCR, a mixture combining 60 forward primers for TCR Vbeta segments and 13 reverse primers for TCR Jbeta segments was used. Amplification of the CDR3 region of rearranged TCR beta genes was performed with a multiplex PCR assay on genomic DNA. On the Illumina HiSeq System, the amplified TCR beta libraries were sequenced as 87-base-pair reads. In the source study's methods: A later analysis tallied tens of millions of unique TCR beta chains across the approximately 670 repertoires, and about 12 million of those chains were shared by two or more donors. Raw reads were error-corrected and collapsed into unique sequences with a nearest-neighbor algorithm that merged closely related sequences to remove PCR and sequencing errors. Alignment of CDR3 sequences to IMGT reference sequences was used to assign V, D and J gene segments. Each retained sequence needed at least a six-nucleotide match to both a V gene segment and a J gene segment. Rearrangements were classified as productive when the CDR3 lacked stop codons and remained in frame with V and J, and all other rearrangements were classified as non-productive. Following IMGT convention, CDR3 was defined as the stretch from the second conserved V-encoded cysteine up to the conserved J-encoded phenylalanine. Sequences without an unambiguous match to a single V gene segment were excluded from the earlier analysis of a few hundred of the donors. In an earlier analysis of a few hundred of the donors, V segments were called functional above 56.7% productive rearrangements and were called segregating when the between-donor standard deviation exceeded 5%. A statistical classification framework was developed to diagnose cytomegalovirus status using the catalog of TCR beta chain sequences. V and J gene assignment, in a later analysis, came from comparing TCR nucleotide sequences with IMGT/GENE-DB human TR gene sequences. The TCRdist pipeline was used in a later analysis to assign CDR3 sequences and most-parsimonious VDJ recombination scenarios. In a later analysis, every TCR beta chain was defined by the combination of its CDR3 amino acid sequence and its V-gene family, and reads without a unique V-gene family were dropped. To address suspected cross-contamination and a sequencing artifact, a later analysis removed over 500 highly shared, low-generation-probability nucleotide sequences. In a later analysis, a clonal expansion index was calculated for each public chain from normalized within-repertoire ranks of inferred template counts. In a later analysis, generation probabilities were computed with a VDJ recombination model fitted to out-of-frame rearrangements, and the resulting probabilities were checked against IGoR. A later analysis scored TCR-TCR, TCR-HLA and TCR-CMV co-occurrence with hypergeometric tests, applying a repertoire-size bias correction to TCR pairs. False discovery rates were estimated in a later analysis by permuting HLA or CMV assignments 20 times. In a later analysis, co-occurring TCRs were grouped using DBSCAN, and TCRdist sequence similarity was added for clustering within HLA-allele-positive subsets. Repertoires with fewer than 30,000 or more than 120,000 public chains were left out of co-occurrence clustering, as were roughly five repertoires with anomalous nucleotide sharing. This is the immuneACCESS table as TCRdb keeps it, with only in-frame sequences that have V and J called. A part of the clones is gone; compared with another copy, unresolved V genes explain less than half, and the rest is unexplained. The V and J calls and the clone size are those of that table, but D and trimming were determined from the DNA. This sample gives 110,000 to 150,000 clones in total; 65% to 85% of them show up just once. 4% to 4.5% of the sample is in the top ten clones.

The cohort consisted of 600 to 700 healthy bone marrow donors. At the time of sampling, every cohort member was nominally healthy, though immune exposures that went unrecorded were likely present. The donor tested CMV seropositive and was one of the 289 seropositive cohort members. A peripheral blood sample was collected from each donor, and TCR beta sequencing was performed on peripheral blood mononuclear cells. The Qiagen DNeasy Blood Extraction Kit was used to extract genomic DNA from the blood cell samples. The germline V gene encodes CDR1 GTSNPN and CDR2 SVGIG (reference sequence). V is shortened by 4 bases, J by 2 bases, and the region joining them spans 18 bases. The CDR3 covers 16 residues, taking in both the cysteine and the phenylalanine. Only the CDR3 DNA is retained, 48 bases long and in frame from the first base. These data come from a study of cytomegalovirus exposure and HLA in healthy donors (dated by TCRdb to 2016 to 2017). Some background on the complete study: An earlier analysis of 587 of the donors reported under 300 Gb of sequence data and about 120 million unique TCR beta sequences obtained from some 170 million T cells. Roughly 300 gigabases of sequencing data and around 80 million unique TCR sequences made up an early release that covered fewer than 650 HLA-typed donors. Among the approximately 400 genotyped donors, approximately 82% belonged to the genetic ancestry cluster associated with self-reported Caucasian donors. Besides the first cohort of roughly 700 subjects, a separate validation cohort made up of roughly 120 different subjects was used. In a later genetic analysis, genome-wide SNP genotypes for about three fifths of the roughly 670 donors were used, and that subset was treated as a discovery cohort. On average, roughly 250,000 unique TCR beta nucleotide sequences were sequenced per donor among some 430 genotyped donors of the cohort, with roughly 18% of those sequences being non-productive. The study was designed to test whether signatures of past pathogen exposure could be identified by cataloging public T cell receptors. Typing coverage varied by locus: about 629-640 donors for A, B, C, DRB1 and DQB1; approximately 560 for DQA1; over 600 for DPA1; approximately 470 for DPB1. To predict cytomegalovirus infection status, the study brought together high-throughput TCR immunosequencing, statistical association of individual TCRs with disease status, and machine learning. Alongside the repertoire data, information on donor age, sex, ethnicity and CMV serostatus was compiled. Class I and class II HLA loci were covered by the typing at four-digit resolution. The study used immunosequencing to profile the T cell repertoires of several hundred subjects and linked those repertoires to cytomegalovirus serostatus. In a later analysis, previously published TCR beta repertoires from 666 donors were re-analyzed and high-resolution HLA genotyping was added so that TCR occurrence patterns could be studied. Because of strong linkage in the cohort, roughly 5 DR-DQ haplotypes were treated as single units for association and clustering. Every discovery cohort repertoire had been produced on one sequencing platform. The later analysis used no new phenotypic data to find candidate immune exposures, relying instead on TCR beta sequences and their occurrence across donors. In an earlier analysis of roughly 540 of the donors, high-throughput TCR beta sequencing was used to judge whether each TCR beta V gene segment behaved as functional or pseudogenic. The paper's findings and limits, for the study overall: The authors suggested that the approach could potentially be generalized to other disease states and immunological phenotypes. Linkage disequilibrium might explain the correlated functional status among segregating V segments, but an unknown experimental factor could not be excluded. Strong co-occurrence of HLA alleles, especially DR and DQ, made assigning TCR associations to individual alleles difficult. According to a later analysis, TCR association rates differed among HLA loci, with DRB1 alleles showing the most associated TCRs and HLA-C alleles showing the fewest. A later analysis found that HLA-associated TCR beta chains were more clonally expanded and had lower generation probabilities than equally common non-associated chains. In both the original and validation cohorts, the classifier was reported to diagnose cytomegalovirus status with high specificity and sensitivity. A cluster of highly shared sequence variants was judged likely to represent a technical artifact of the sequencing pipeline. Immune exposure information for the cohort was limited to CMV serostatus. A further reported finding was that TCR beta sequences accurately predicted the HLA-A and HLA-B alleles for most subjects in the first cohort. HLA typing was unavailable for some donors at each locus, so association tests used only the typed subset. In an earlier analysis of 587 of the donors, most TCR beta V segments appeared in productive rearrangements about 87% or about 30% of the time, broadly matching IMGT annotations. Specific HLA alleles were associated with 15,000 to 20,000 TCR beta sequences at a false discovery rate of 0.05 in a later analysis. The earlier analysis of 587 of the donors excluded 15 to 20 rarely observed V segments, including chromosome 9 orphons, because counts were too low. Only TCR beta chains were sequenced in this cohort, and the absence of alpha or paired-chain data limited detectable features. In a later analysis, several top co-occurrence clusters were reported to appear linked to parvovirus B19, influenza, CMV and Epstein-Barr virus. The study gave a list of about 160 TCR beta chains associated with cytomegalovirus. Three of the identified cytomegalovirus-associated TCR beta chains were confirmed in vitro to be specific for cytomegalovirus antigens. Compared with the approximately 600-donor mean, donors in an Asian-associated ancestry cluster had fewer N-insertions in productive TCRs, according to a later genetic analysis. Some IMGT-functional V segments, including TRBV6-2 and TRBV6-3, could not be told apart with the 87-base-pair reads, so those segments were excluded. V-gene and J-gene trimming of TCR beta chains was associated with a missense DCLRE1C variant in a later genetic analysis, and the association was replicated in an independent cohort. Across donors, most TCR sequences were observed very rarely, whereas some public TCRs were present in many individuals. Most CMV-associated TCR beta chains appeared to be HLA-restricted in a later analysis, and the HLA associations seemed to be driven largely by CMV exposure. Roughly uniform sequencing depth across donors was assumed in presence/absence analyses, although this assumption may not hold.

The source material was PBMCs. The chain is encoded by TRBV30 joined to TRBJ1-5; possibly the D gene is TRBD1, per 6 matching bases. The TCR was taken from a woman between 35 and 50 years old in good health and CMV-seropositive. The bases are TGTGCCTGGAACCGTGGGGGGGCGATCGGCAATCAGCCCCAGCATTTT. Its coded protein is CAWNRGGAIGNQPQHF.